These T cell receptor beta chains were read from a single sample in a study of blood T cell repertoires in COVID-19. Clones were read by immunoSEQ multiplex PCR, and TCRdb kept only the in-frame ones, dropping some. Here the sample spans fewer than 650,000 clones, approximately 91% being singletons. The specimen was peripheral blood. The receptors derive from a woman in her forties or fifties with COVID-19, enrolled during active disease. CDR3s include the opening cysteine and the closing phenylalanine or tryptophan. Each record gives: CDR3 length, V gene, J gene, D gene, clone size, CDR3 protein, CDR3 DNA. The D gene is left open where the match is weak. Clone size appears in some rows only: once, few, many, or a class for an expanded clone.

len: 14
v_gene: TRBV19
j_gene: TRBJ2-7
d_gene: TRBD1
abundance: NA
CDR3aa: CASSSTGESYEQYF
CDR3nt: TGTGCCAGTAGTTCGACAGGGGAGTCCTACGAGCAGTACTTC

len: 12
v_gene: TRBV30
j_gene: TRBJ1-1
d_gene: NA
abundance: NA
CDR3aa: CAWGRGRTEAFF
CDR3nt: TGTGCCTGGGGAAGGGGTCGGACTGAAGCTTTCTTT

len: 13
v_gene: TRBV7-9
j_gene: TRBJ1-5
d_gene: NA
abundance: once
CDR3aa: CASSREGNQPQHF
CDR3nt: TGTGCCAGCTCCAGGGAGGGCAATCAGCCCCAGCATTTT

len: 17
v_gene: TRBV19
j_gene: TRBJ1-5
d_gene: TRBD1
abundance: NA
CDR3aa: CASSISFRTGAPVAQHF
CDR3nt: TGTGCCAGTAGTATATCGTTTAGGACAGGGGCCCCTGTGGCCCAGCATTTT

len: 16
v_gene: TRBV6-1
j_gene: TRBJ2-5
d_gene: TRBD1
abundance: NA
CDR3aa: CASSEAGTGRWETQYF
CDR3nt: TGTGCCAGCAGTGAAGCAGGGACAGGGCGGTGGGAGACCCAGTACTTC

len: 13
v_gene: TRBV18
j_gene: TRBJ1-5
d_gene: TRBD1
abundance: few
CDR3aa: CASSDRGPEPQHF
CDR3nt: TGTGCCAGCTCCGACAGGGGGCCGGAGCCCCAGCATTTT

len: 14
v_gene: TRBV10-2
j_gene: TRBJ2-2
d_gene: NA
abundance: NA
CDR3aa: CASSSGLVSGELFF
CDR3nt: TGCGCCAGCAGTTCCGGACTTGTGTCCGGGGAGCTGTTTTTT

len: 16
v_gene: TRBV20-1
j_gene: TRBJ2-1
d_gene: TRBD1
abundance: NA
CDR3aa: CSASVFGDRGSDEQFF
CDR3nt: TGCAGTGCTAGTGTGTTTGGGGACAGGGGATCGGATGAGCAGTTCTTC

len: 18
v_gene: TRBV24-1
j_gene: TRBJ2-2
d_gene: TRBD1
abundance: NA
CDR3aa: CATSDFDKVTGDTGELFF
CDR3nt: TGTGCCACCAGTGATTTCGACAAAGTGACAGGGGACACCGGGGAGCTGTTTTTT

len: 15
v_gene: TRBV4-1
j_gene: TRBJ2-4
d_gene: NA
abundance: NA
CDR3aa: CASSPGVATGNIQYF
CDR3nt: TGCGCCAGCAGCCCTGGGGTCGCCACAGGAAACATTCAGTACTTC

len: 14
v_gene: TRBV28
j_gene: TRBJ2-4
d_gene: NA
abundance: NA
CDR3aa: CASQGSLAKNIQYF
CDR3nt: TGTGCCAGTCAGGGGTCTTTAGCCAAAAACATTCAGTACTTC

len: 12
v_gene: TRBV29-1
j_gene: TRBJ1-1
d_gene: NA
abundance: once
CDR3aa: CSVVGLRTEAFF
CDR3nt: TGCAGCGTTGTCGGATTGAGGACTGAAGCTTTCTTT

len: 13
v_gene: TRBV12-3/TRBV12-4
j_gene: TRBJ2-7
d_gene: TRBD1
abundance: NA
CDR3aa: CASSQGARDEQYF
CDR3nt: TGTGCCAGCAGTCAGGGGGCACGCGACGAGCAGTACTTC

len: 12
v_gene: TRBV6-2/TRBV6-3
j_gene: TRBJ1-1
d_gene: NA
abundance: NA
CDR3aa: CASSPQREKAFF
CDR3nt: TGTGCCAGCAGTCCCCAGCGGGAGAAAGCTTTCTTT

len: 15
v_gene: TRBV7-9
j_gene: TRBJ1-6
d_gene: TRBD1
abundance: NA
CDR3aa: CASSPRQGVGSPLHF
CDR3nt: TGTGCCAGCAGCCCTCGACAGGGTGTGGGGTCACCCCTCCACTTT

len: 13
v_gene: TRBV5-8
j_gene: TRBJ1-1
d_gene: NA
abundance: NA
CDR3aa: CAFKRGQDTEAFF
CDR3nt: TGTGCCTTTAAGCGGGGGCAGGACACTGAAGCTTTCTTT

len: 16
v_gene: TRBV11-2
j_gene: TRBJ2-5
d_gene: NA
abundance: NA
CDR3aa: CASSLSGRSDGETQYF
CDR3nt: TGTGCCAGCAGCTTATCGGGAAGGTCAGATGGAGAGACCCAGTACTTC

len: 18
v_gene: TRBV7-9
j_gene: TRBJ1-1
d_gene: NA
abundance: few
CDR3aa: CASRFLPLGSPMNTEAFF
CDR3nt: TGTGCCAGCAGGTTCCTCCCGTTGGGGAGTCCCATGAACACTGAAGCTTTCTTT

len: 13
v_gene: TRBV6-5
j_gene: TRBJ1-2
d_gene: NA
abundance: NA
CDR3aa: CASSYSRGGGYTF
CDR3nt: TGTGCCAGCAGTTACTCGAGGGGAGGTGGCTACACCTTC

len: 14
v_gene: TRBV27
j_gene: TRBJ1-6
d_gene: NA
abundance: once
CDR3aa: CASTPLQGRAPLHF
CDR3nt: TGTGCCAGCACCCCATTGCAGGGAAGGGCACCCCTCCACTTT

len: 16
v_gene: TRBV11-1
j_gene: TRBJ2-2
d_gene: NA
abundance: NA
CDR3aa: CASSLGTSANTGELFF
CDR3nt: TGTGCCAGCAGCTTGGGGACATCAGCGAACACCGGGGAGCTGTTTTTT

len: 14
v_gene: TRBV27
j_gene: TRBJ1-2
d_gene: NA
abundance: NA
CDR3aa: CASAVDSLLRGYTF
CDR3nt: TGTGCCAGCGCCGTCGACAGCCTGCTAAGAGGCTACACCTTC

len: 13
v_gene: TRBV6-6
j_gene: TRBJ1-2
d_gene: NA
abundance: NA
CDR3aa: CASRAGANYGYTF
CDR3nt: TGTGCCAGCAGGGCAGGGGCCAACTATGGCTACACCTTC

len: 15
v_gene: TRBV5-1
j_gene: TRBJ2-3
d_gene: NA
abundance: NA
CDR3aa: CASSLDPRSTDTQYF
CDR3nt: TGCGCCAGCAGCTTGGACCCCAGGAGCACAGATACGCAGTATTTT

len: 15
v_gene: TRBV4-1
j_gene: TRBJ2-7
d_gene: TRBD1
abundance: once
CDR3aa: CASSQGQGVPYEQYF
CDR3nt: TGCGCCAGCAGCCAAGGTCAGGGGGTCCCCTACGAGCAGTACTTC

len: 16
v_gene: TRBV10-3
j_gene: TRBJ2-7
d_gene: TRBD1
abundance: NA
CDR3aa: CAISESKDRVLYEQYF
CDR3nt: TGTGCCATCAGTGAGTCGAAGGACAGGGTCCTCTACGAGCAGTACTTC

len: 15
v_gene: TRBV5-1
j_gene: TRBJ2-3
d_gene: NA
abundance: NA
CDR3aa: CASSPTGSRTDTQYF
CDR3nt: TGCGCCAGCAGCCCTACAGGGTCACGCACAGATACGCAGTATTTT

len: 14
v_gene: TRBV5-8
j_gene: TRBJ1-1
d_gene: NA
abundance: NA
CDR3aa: CASSRKGVATEAFF
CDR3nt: TGTGCCAGCAGCCGAAAGGGGGTAGCCACTGAAGCTTTCTTT

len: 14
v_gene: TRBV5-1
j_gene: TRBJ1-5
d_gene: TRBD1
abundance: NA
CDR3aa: CASSYTGGNQPQHF
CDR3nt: TGCGCCAGCAGCTATACAGGGGGCAATCAGCCCCAGCATTTT

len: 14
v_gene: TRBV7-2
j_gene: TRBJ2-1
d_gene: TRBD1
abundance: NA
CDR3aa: CASTLQGTHNEQFF
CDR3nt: TGTGCCAGCACCCTACAGGGGACCCACAATGAGCAGTTCTTC

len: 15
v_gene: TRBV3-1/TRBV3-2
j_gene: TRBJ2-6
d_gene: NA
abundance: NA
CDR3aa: CASSQGLAGANVLTF
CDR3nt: TGTGCCAGCAGCCAAGGACTCGCTGGGGCCAACGTCCTGACTTTC

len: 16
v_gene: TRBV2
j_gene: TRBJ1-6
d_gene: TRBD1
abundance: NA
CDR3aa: CASSVDRVDTSAPLHF
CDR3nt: TGTGCCAGCAGTGTTGACAGGGTTGACACCTCGGCACCCCTCCACTTT

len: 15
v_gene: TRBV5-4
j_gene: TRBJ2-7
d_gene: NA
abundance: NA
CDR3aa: CASSPGGGDAYEQYF
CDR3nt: TGTGCCAGCAGCCCCGGTGGAGGGGATGCCTACGAGCAGTACTTC

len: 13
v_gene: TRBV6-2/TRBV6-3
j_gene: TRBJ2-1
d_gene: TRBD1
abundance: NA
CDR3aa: CASSRDRANEQFF
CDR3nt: TGTGCCAGCAGTCGGGACAGAGCCAATGAGCAGTTCTTC

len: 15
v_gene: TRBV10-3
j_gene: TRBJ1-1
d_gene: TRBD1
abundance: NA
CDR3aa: CAISDRGQGNTEAFF
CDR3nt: TGTGCCATCAGTGATCGTGGACAGGGGAACACTGAAGCTTTCTTT

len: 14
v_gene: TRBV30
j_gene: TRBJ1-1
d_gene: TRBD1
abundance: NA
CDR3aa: CAWVARQGNTEAFF
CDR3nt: TGTGCCTGGGTCGCCCGACAGGGAAACACTGAAGCTTTCTTT

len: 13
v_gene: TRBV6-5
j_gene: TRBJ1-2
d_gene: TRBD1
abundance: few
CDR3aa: CASSQGADYGYTF
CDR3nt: TGTGCCAGCAGTCAGGGGGCGGACTATGGCTACACCTTC

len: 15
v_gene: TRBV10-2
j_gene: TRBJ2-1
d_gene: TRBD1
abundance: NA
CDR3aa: CASSWDRGPYNEQFF
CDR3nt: TGCGCCAGCAGTTGGGACAGGGGGCCGTACAATGAGCAGTTCTTC

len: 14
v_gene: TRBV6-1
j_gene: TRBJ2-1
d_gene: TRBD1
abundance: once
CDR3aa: CASSWTGNINEQFF
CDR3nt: TGTGCCAGCAGTTGGACAGGGAATATCAATGAGCAGTTCTTC

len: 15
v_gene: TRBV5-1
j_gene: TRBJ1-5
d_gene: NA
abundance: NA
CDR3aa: CASSLDGYTNQPQHF
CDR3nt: TGCGCCAGCAGCTTGGACGGGTATACCAATCAGCCCCAGCATTTT

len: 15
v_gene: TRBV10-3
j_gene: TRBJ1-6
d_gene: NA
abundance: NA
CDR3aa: CASQRGTPRNSPLHF
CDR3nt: TGTGCCTCCCAGAGGGGGACACCTCGTAATTCACCCCTCCACTTT

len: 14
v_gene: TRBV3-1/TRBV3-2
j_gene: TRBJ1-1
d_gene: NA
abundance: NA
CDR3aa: CASSHLDRSTEAFF
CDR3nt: TGTGCCAGCAGCCACCTTGACAGAAGTACTGAAGCTTTCTTT

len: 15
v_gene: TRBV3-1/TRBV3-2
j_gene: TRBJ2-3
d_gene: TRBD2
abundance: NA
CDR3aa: CASSQGLAGGGTQYF
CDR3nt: TGTGCCAGCAGCCAAGGACTAGCGGGGGGGGGTACGCAGTATTTT

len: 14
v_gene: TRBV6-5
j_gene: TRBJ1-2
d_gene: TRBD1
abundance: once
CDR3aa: CASSADRRSHGYTF
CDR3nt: TGTGCCAGCAGCGCGGACAGGCGCTCCCATGGCTACACCTTC

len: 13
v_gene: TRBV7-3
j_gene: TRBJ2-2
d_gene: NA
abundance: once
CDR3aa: CASSLAGPGELFF
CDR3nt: TGTGCCAGCAGCTTAGCGGGGCCCGGGGAGCTGTTTTTT

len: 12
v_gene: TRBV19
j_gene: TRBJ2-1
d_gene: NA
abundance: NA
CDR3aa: CASGGYYTEQFF
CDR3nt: TGTGCCAGTGGAGGGTACTACACTGAGCAGTTCTTC

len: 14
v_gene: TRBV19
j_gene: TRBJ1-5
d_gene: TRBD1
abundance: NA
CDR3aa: CASVDRDSNQPQHF
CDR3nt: TGTGCCAGTGTGGACAGGGATAGCAATCAGCCCCAGCATTTT

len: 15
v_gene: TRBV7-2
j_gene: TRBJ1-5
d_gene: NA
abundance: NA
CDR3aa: CASSSDTLSNQPQHF
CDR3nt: TGTGCCAGCAGCTCCGACACCCTTAGCAATCAGCCCCAGCATTTT

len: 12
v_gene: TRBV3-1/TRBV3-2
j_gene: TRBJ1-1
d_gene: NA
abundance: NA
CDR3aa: CASSPRGNGAFF
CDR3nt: TGTGCCAGCAGCCCCCGGGGGAACGGAGCTTTCTTT

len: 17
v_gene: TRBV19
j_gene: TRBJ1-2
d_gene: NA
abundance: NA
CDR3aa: CASSIESSLSSGDGYTF
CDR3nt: TGTGCCAGTAGTATAGAAAGCAGCCTCTCGTCAGGTGATGGCTACACCTTC

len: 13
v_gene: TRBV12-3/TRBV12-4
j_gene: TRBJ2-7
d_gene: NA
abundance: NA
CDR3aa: CASSLYRAYEQYF
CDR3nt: TGTGCCAGCAGTTTATACAGAGCCTACGAGCAGTACTTC

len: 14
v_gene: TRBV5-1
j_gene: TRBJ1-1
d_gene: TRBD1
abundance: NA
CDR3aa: CASSRRQGNTEAFF
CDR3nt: TGCGCCAGCAGCAGACGACAGGGGAACACTGAAGCTTTCTTT

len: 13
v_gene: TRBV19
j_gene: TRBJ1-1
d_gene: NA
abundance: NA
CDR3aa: CASSFGEGDEAFF
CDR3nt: TGTGCCAGTAGTTTCGGAGAGGGAGATGAAGCTTTCTTT

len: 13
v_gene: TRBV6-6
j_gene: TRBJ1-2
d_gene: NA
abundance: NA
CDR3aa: CASTTAGDYGYTF
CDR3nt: TGTGCCAGCACCACCGCGGGGGACTATGGCTACACCTTC

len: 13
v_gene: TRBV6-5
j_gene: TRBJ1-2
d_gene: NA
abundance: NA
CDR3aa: CASSLTDPYGYTF
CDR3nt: TGTGCCAGCAGCCTGACAGACCCCTATGGCTACACCTTC

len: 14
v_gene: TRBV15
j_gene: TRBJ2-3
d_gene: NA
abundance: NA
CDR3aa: CATSRDLSTDTQYF
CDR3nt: TGTGCCACCAGCAGAGATCTGAGCACAGATACGCAGTATTTT

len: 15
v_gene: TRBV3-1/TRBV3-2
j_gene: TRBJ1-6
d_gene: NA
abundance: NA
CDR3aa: CASSQGTDGGSPLHF
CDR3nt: TGTGCCAGCAGCCAAGGGACAGACGGAGGATCACCCCTCCACTTT

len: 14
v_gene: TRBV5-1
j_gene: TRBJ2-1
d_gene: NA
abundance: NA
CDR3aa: CASSLGQKDNEQFF
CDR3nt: TGCGCCAGCAGCTTGGGACAGAAGGACAATGAGCAGTTCTTC

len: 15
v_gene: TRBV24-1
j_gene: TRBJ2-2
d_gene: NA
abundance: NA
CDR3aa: CATSEGAGYTGELFF
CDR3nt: TGTGCCACCAGTGAAGGGGCCGGGTACACCGGGGAGCTGTTTTTT

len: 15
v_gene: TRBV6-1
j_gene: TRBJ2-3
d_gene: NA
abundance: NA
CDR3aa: CASSDGQPGTDTQYF
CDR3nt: TGTGCCAGCAGTGATGGGCAGCCTGGCACAGATACGCAGTATTTT